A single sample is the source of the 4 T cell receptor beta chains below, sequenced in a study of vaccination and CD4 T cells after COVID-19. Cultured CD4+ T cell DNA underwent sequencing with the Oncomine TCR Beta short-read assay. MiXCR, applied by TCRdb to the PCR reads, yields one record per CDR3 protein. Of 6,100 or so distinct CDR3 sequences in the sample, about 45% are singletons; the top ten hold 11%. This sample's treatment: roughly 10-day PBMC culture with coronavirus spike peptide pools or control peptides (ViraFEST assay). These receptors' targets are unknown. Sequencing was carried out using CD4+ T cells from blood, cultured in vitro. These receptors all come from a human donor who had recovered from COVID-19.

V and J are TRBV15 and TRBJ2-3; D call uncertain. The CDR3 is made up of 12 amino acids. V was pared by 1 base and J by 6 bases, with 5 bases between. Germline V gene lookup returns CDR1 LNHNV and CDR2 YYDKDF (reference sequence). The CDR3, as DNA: TGTGCCACCAGCAGAGCCAGGGATACGCAGTATTTT. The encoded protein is CATSRARDTQYF.

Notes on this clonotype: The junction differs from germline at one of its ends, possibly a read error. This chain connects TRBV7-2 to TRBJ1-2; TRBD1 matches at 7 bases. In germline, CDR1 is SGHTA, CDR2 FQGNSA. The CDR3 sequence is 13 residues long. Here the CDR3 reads CASSLTGNYGCTF. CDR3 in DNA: TGTGCCAGCAGCTTGACAGGGAACTATGGCTGCACCTTC.

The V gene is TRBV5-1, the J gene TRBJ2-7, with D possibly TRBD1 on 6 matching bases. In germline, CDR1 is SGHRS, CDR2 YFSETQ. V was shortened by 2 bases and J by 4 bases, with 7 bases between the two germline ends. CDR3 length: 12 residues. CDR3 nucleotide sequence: TGCGCCAGCAGCTTCGACAGGTACGAGCAGTACTTC. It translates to CASSFDRYEQYF.

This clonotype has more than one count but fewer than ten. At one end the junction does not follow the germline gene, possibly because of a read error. CDR3: CSARDRGISPLHF. In DNA, the CDR3 is TGCAGTGCTCGAGACAGGGGAATATCACCCCTCCACTTT. The gene calls are TRBV20-1 and TRBJ1-6, with 8 nucleotides matching TRBD1. This CDR3 spans 13 amino acids. CDR1 and CDR2 (germline): DFQATT, SNEGSKA (reference sequence).